The clone carrying this T cell receptor (beta chain) occurred a few times. This sample stems from a study of sequential checkpoint blockade in melanoma. Study details: Arm A got nivolumab then ipilimumab; arm B the reverse, 1:1. After both sequences, patients received maintenance nivolumab. TCRbeta immunosequencing was performed on DNA from 91 pretreatment melanoma tumor samples.

V lost 5 bases to trimming and J lost 4 bases; unmatched junction nucleotides: 8. The CDR3 length is 16 residues. Germline loops: CDR1 MGHRA, CDR2 YSYEKL. The treatment: randomized to nivolumab then ipilimumab (arm A) or the reverse (arm B). None of the patients previously received DNA-damaging chemotherapy. Produced via immunoSEQ multiplex PCR; TCRdb's table is partial and in-frame only. Here the sample spans about 37,000 clones, 32% being singletons. The chain is built from TRBV4-1 and TRBJ1-2; 12 bases are a match to TRBD1. Sequencing was performed on tumor tissue (inferred from file names), taken from a patient given nivolumab and ipilimumab in sequence. The receptor was isolated from a human donor with melanoma. Here the CDR3 DNA reads TGCGCCAGCAGCGATGAGGGACAGGGGGCCAGCTATGGCTACACCTTC. Protein: CASSDEGQGASYGYTF.